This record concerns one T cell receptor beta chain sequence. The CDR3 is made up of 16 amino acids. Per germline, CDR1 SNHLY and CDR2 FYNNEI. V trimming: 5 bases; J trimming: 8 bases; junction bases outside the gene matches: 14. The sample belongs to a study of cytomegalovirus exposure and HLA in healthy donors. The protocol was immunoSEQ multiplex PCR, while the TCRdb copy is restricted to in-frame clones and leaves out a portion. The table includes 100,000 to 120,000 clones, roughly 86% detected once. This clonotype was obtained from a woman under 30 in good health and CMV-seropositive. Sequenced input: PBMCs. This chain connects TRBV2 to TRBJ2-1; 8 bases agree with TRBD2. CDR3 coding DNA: TGTGCCAGCAGTTTTGACCGGGAGGGCTATATGTATGAGCAGTTCTTC. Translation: CASSFDREGYMYEQFF.